This T cell receptor (beta chain) was identified in a study of persistence of HIV-infected CD4 T cells. Broader study findings: Rare CMV-responding cells carrying HIV-1 proviruses were not analyzed separately for TCR. Degenerate expanded CDR3beta sequences were enriched among CMV- and Gag-responding cells.

On this clone itself: Its antigen is not known.

Cells were stimulated nonspecifically with anti-CD3/anti-CD28 magnetic beads. Sorting selected CD4+ T cells upregulating both CD40 ligand and CD69. For around 20 hours, CD8-depleted PBMCs received anti-CD28/CD49d costimulation, a CD40-blocking antibody and enfuvirtide. Sequencing used immunoSEQ version 4 in survey mode. Template was genomic DNA at 10 ng/uL, with up to roughly 1 ug used per sample. Sequencing was performed with immunoSEQ multiplex PCR; in TCRdb, only in-frame clones are kept and a portion is missing. The sample lists 40,000 or so clones; more than 70% were seen once. Germline CDR1 is LGHNA and CDR2 is YNFKEQ. The CDR3 length is 16 residues. V lost 1 base and J 8 bases, leaving 20 bases between the germline ends.

The sequence was collected from an adult man with HIV who was CMV-seropositive. The J gene is TRBJ1-2, the V gene TRBV4-2; D is uncertain. Sequenced material: CD4+ T cells sorted from PBMCs after approximately 19-hour stimulation, taken from a patient who received antiretroviral therapy. The CDR3 nucleotides are TGTGCCAGCAGCCAAGTTCATACGGTTAATGGAGAGGGCTACACCTTC. Translating it yields CASSQVHTVNGEGYTF.